This entry lists 24 T cell receptor beta chains sequenced from one sample in a study of blood T cell repertoires in COVID-19. The protocol was immunoSEQ multiplex PCR, while the TCRdb copy is restricted to in-frame clones and leaves out a portion. The sample records around 200,000 clones, 65% to 90% being singletons. The source material was PBMCs or T cells enriched from blood (not recorded which). The receptors originated from a woman aged 25 to 39 who had been exposed to COVID-19.

The chain links TRBV29-1 to TRBJ1-2; no definite D call. V was pared by 0 bases and J by 4 bases, with 6 bases between. CDR1 is SQVTM and CDR2 is ANQGSEA in the germline V gene. This CDR3 is built from 12 residues. Written as DNA, the CDR3 is TGCAGCGTTGAAGACCAGTTCTATGGCTACACCTTC. As protein: CSVEDQFYGYTF.

The rearrangement uses TRBV27 and TRBJ1-4; 7 bases are a match to TRBD1. CDR1 and CDR2 from the germline V gene are MNHEY and SMNVEV (reference sequence). The V gene end was trimmed by 5 bases and the J gene end by 2 bases; junction bases not matched to a gene: 5. This CDR3 comprises 15 residues. CDR3 bases: TGTGCCAGCAGTCCGTACAGGGGCACTAATGAAAAACTGTTTTTT. This encodes CASSPYRGTNEKLFF.

The V call is TRBV27, the J call TRBJ1-2, with TRBD1 matching over 9 bases. The CDR3 covers 14 residues. Germline V CDR1 and CDR2: MNHEY, SMNVEV (reference sequence). With 2 bases clipped from V and 7 bases from J, the junction kept 5 bases outside the gene matches. The DNA of the CDR3 is TGTGCCAGCAGTTTAGGCGGACAGGGGTTTGGCTACACCTTC. It codes for CASSLGGQGFGYTF.

The chain recombines TRBV5-8 with TRBJ1-4; 7 bases match TRBD1. This CDR3 contains 17 residues. Germline CDR1 SGHTS, CDR2 YDEGEE. J gave up 7 bases and V 0 bases, and 12 bases lay outside the gene matches. The CDR3 is CASSLDRGVSGFEKLFF. The DNA of the CDR3 is TGTGCCAGCAGCTTGGACAGGGGCGTTTCAGGTTTTGAAAAACTGTTTTTT.

The V and J genes are TRBV28 and TRBJ1-2; D might be TRBD1 (5 bases). Trimming cost V 5 bases and J 1 base, with 14 bases left between them. Germline CDR1 and CDR2: MDHEN and SYDVKM. The CDR3 runs to 15 residues. The CDR3 sequence is CASSDGGPSNYGYTF. DNA for the CDR3: TGTGCCAGCAGTGACGGGGGACCTAGTAACTATGGCTACACCTTC.

This chain connects TRBV15 to TRBJ2-3, with TRBD2 identical over 11 bases. This CDR3 region has 18 residues. The germline V gene encodes CDR1 LNHNV and CDR2 YYDKDF (reference sequence). Unmatched junction bases numbered 9, after V lost 0 bases and J lost 4 bases. The DNA for the CDR3 is TGTGCCACCAGCAGAGATGGGCTAGCGGGGGGCCCATCAGATACGCAGTATTTT. Its translation: CATSRDGLAGGPSDTQYF.

This chain joins TRBV3-1 (or the pseudogene TRBV3-2) and TRBJ1-6; no definite D call. CDR3 size: 14 residues. V was trimmed by 1 base and J by 8 bases, leaving 9 bases between them. CDR1 is LGHDT and CDR2 is YNNKEL in the germline V gene (reference sequence). Written as DNA, the CDR3 is TGTGCCAGCAGCCAAGGAGGGCGTCATTCACCCCTCCACTTT. Residues: CASSQGGRHSPLHF.

The chain combines TRBV4-1 with TRBJ2-7; 9 positions match TRBD1. V shed 7 bases, J shed 2 bases, and the junction held 6 bases outside the gene matches. The CDR3 is 14 amino acids. The germline gives CDR1 MGHRA, CDR2 YSYEKL. The CDR3 DNA sequence: TGCGCCAGCACGATGGACAGGGGACCCTACGAGCAGTACTTC. It yields the protein CASTMDRGPYEQYF.

V usage is TRBV4-1 and J usage is TRBJ2-7; D is possibly TRBD2 (7 bases). This CDR3 contains 15 residues. Germline V gene lookup returns CDR1 MGHRA and CDR2 YSYEKL. V shed 4 bases and J shed 4 bases, with 17 bases lying between them. CDR3 in amino acids: CASSPWQGGGYEQYF. CDR3 nucleotide sequence: TGCGCCAGCAGCCCCTGGCAAGGGGGGGGGTACGAGCAGTACTTC.

The sample holds one count of this clone. One junction end disagrees with the germline gene, perhaps due to a read error. The chain carries TRBV4-1 and TRBJ2-1; D is possibly TRBD1 (5 bases). This CDR3 region has 11 residues. Germline CDR1 and CDR2: MGHRA and YSYEKL. In DNA, the CDR3 is TGCGCCAGCAGCCAAGATGGGGCGGTAATCTTC. This encodes CASSQDGAVIF.

The chain recombines TRBV21-1 with TRBJ1-3. TRBV21-1 is a listed pseudogene. The CDR3 extends over 14 amino acids. The CDR3 sequence is CASIREGTGNTIYF. The CDR3, as DNA: TGTGCCAGCATTCGGGAAGGGACTGGAAACACCATATATTTT.

The chain employs TRBV7-8 and TRBJ1-3; 7 bases are shared with TRBD1. CDR3 length: 16 amino acids. Germline CDR1 is SGHVS and CDR2 is FQNEAQ. J lost 3 bases, V lost 5 bases, and 10 bases had no gene match. CDR3 region: CASSLRGQGGGNTIYF. As DNA, the CDR3 is TGTGCCAGCAGCCTTAGGGGGCAGGGCGGTGGAAACACCATATATTTT.

The chain combines TRBV27 with TRBJ2-7, with 11 bases matching TRBD1. Germline assignment: CDR1 MNHEY and CDR2 SMNVEV (reference sequence). V lost 5 bases to trimming and J lost 0 bases; unmatched junction nucleotides: 12. The CDR3 consists of 18 residues. The CDR3 nucleotides read TGTGCCAGCAGTGTCCGCCGGACAGGGGGCCCTCCCTCCTACGAGCAGTACTTC. Protein product: CASSVRRTGGPPSYEQYF.

The chain combines TRBV5-5 with TRBJ2-3; 9 bases fit TRBD2. The CDR3 runs to 15 residues. V shed 4 bases, J shed 5 bases, and the junction held 8 bases outside the gene matches. CDR1 and CDR2 (germline): SGHKS, YYEKEE (reference sequence). The DNA of the CDR3 is TGTGCCAGCAGCCTTGGACTAGCGTTGGGAGATACGCAGTATTTT. Amino acid sequence: CASSLGLALGDTQYF. Using reference TRBV5-5 and TRBJ2-3 for the parts outside the CDR3, the full variable domain is DAGVTQSPTHLIKTRGQQVTLRCSPISGHKSVSWYQQVLGQGPQFIFQYYEKEERGRGNFPDRFSARQFPNYSSELNVNALLLGDSALYLCASSLGLALGDTQYFGPGTRLTVL.

V and J are TRBV3-1 (or the pseudogene TRBV3-2) and TRBJ2-1; 9 bases agree with TRBD2. Germline V gene data show CDR1 as LGHDT and CDR2 as YNNKEL (reference sequence). This CDR3 is built from 16 residues. The V segment lost 4 bases and the J segment 7 bases; nucleotides outside the gene matches: 11. Here the CDR3 DNA reads TGTGCCAGCAGCCGGATAACTAGCGGGCCTTCAAATGAGCAGTTCTTC. Protein sequence: CASSRITSGPSNEQFF.

This sequence joins TRBV24-1 and TRBJ1-5, with TRBD1 matching 10 bases. The germline V gene has CDR1 KGHDR and CDR2 SFDVKD. J was trimmed by 4 bases and V by 3 bases; bases with no gene match: 2. The CDR3 is made up of 15 amino acids. The chain's CDR3 is CATSDAGQGNQPQHF. The CDR3 DNA reads TGTGCCACCAGTGATGCGGGACAGGGGAATCAGCCCCAGCATTTT.

This clone was seen only a few times. The chain employs TRBV2 and TRBJ1-5; D uncertain. Germline CDR1 SNHLY, CDR2 FYNNEI. The length of the CDR3 is 14 residues. Trimming shortened V by 6 bases and J by 4 bases, and 13 bases separated the two germline ends. Written as DNA, the CDR3 is TGTGCCAGCAGCCTCGCGGAGGGAAATCAGCCCCAGCATTTT. Residues: CASSLAEGNQPQHF.

The J gene is TRBJ1-2, the V gene TRBV18, with no clear D. Germline V gene lookup returns CDR1 KGHSH and CDR2 LQKENI. The CDR3 totals 12 residues. V lost 0 bases to trimming and J lost 4 bases, with 3 bases between them. CDR3 DNA: TGTGCCAGCTCACCACCGAGCTATGGCTACACCTTC. Amino acids: CASSPPSYGYTF.

The chain has TRBV9 and TRBJ2-3; possible D gene TRBD1, 6 bases. The length of the CDR3 is 18 residues. Germline CDR1 reads SGDLS; CDR2 reads YYNGEE. V lost 5 bases, J lost 6 bases, and 28 bases lay in between. The CDR3 loop is CASSAPGQGQPSWDTQYF. In DNA, the CDR3 is TGTGCCAGCAGTGCCCCTGGGCAAGGACAGCCTTCGTGGGATACGCAGTATTTT. Based on the CDR3 plus reference TRBV9 and TRBJ2-3, the full variable domain is DSGVTQTPKHLITATGQRVTLRCSPRSGDLSVYWYQQSLDQGLQFLIQYYNGEERAKGNILERFSAQQFPDLHSELNLSSLELGDSALYFCASSAPGQGQPSWDTQYFGPGTRLTVL.

The chain links TRBV7-9 to TRBJ2-7, with D tentatively TRBD2 (5 bases). Trimming removed 2 bases at V and 4 bases at J, with 12 bases between. Germline CDR1 and CDR2: SEHNR and FQNEAQ (reference sequence). This CDR3 is 14 amino acids long. CDR3: CASSLNEGAYEQYF. CDR3 nucleotide sequence: TGTGCCAGCAGCTTAAATGAGGGAGCGTACGAGCAGTACTTC.

The V gene is TRBV5-1, the J gene TRBJ1-2; D may be TRBD1 (5 bases). Germline V gives CDR1 SGHRS, CDR2 YFSETQ. The CDR3 extends over 12 amino acids. The V end lost 6 bases, the J end lost 3 bases, and 9 bases lay between the germline ends. CDR3 in amino acids: CASNQGYYGYTF. The CDR3 region has the DNA TGCGCCAGCAACCAGGGATACTATGGCTACACCTTC.

As regards this clone: This same CDR3 is encoded by further DNA sequences in the sample. The V and J genes are TRBV18 and TRBJ2-3; maybe TRBD1 (5 bases). Germline assignment: CDR1 KGHSH and CDR2 LQKENI. V was clipped by 0 bases and J by 6 bases, with 7 bases between them. The length of the CDR3 is 13 residues. The CDR3 protein is CASSPPTVDTQYF. In DNA, the CDR3 is TGTGCCAGCTCACCACCGACAGTTGATACGCAGTATTTT.

This chain connects TRBV2 to TRBJ1-2, with D perhaps TRBD1 (6 bases). Trimming removed 7 bases from V and 6 bases from J, with 18 bases in between. This CDR3 has 14 residues. Germline CDR1 is SNHLY and CDR2 is FYNNEI. This CDR3 reads CASTFGPRQDGYTF. CDR3 bases: TGTGCCAGCACCTTCGGGCCTCGACAGGATGGCTACACCTTC.

This chain uses TRBV11-2 with TRBJ1-1, with 7 bases that match TRBD1. The CDR3 consists of 14 residues. The germline V gene encodes CDR1 SGHAT and CDR2 FQNNGV. J gave up 5 bases and V 4 bases, and 7 bases lay outside the gene matches. CDR3 coding DNA: TGTGCCAGCAGCTCTGGACAGGCGAGGACTGAAGCTTTCTTT. Translated: CASSSGQARTEAFF.